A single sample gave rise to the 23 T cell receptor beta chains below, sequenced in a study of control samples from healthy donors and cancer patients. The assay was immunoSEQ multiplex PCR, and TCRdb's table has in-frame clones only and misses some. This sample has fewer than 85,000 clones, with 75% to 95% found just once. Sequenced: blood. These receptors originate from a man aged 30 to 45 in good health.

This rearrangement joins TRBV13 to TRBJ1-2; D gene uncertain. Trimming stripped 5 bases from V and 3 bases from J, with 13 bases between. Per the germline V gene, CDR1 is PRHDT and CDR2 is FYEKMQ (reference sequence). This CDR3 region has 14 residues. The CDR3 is CASSPTTWDYGYTF. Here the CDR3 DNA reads TGTGCCAGCAGCCCTACGACCTGGGACTATGGCTACACCTTC.

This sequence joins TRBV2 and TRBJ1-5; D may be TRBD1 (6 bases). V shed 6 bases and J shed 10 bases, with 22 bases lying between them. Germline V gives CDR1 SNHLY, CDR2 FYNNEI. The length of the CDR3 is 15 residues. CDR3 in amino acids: CASRKTGQPLGPQHF. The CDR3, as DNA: TGTGCCAGCAGGAAAACCGGACAGCCCCTCGGCCCCCAGCATTTT. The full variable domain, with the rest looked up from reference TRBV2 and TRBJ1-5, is EPEVTQTPSHQVTQMGQEVILRCVPISNHLYFYWYRQILGQKVEFLVSFYNNEISEKSEIFDDQFSVERPDGSNFTLKIRSTKLEDSAMYFCASRKTGQPLGPQHFGDGTRLSIL.

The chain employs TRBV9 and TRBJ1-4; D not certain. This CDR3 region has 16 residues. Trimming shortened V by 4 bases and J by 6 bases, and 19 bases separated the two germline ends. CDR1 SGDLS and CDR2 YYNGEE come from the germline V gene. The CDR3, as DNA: TGTGCCAGCAGCACATTAGAAAGCTCAGAGGATGAAAAACTGTTTTTT. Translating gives CASSTLESSEDEKLFF.

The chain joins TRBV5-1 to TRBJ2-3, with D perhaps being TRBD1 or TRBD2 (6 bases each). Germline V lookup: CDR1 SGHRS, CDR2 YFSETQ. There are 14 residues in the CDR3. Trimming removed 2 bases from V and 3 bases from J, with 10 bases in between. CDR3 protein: CASSLTGRTDTQYF. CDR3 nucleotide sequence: TGCGCCAGCAGCTTAACAGGGAGGACAGATACGCAGTATTTT.

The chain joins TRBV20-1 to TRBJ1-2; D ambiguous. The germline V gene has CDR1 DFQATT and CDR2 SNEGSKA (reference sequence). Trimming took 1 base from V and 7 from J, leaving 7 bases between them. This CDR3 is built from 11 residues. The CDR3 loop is CSARVKSGYTF. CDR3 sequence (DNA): TGCAGTGCTAGAGTTAAGAGTGGCTACACCTTC.

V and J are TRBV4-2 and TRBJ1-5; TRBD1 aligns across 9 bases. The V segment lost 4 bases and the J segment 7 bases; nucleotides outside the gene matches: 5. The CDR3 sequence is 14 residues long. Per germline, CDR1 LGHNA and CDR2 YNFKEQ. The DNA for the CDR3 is TGTGCCAGCAGCCCGGACAGGGGTTTACAGCCCCAGCATTTT. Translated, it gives CASSPDRGLQPQHF.

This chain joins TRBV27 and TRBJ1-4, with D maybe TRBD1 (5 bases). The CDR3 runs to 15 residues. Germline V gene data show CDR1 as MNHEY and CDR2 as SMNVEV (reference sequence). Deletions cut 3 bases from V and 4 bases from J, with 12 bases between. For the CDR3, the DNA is TGTGCCAGCAGTTTCATCACAGGCGGTAATGAAAAACTGTTTTTT. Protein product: CASSFITGGNEKLFF.

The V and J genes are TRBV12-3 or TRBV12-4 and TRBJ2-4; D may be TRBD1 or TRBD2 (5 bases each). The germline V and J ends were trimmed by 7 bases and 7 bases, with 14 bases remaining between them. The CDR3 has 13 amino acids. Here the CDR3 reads CASNTGKGNIQYF. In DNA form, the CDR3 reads TGTGCCAGCAACACGGGGAAGGGGAACATTCAGTACTTC.

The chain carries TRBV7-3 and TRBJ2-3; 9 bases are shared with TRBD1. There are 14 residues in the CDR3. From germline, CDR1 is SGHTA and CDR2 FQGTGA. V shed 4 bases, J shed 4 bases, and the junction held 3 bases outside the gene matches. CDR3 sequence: CASSSGQGPDTQYF. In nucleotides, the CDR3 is TGTGCCAGCAGCTCCGGACAGGGGCCAGATACGCAGTATTTT.

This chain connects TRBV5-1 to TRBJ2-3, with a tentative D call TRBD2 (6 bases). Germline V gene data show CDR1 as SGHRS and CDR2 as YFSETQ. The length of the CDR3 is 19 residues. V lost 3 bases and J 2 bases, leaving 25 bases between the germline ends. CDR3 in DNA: TGCGCCAGCAGCTCATTTCCCTACCAGGGAGGCGATCACACAGATACGCAGTATTTT. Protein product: CASSSFPYQGGDHTDTQYF.

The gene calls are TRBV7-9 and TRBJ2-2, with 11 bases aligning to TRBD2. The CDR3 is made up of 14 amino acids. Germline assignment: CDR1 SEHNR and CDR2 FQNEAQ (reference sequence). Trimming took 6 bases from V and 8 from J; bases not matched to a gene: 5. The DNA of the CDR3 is TGTGCCAGCAGACTAGCGGGAGTATCTGGGGAGCTGTTTTTT. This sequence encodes CASRLAGVSGELFF.

The CDR3 loop is CASSPDRGKSGGYTF. CDR3 DNA sequence: TGTGCCAGCAGCCCGGACAGGGGGAAGTCTGGGGGCTACACCTTC. The J gene is TRBJ1-2, the V gene TRBV4-2; 10 nucleotides line up with TRBD1. The CDR3 consists of 15 residues. Losses at the gene ends were 4 bases for V and 8 bases for J; bases not matched to a gene: 10. Germline loops: CDR1 LGHNA, CDR2 YNFKEQ.

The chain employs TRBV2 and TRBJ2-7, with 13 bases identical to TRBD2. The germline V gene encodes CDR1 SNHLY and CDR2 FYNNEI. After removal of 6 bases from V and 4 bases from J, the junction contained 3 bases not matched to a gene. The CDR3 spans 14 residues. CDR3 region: CASRLLAGGYEQYF. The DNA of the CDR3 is TGTGCCAGCAGACTACTAGCGGGAGGGTACGAGCAGTACTTC.

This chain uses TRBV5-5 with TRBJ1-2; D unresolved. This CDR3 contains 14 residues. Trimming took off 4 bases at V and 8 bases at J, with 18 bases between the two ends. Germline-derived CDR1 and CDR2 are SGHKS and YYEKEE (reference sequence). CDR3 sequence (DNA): TGTGCCAGCAGCACCCGCGTCAGTGGGTTGGGCTACACCTTC. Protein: CASSTRVSGLGYTF.

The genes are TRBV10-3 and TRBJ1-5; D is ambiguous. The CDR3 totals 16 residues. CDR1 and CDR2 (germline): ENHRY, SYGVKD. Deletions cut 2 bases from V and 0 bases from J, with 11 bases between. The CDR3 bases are TGTGCCATCAGTGAGCAGCCCGGCCTTAGCAATCAGCCCCAGCATTTT. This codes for CAISEQPGLSNQPQHF.

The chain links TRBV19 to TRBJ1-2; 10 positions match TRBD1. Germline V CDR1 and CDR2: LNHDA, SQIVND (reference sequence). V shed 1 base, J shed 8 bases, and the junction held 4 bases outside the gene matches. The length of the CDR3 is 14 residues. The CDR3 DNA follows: TGTGCCAGTAGTATAGGGACAGGGGGATTCGGCTACACCTTC. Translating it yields CASSIGTGGFGYTF. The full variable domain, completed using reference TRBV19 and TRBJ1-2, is DGGITQSPKYLFRKEGQNVTLSCEQNLNHDAMYWYRQDPGQGLRLIYYSQIVNDFQKGDIAEGYSVSREKKESFPLTVTSAQKNPTAFYLCASSIGTGGFGYTFGSGTRLTVV.

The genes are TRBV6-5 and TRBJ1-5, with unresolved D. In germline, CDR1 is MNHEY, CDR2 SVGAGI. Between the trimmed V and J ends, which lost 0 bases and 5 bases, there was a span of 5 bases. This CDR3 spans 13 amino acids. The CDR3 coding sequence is TGTGCCAGCAGTTACTCTGGCTATCAGCCCCAGCATTTT. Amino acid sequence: CASSYSGYQPQHF.

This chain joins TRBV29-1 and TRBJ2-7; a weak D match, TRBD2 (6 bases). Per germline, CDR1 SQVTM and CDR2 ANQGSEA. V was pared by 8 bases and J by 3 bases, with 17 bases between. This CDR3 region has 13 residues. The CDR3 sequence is CSWSAGFGYEQYF. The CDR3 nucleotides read TGCAGCTGGTCGGCGGGGTTCGGCTACGAGCAGTACTTC.

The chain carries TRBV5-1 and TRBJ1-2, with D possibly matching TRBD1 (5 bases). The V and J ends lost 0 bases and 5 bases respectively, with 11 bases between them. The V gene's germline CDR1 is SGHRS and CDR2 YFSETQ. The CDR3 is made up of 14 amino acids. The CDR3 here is CASSLEGRAYGYTF. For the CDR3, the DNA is TGCGCCAGCAGCTTGGAGGGCAGGGCGTATGGCTACACCTTC. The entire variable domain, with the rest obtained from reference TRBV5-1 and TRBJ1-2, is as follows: KAGVTQTPRYLIKTRGQQVTLSCSPISGHRSVSWYQQTPGQGLQFLFEYFSETQRNKGNFPGRFSGRQFSNSRSEMNVSTLELGDSALYLCASSLEGRAYGYTFGSGTRLTVV.

The CDR3 loop reads CASSLDGHYLDTGELFF. The CDR3 DNA follows: TGTGCCAGCAGCTTAGATGGGCACTATCTGGACACCGGGGAGCTGTTTTTT. This sequence joins TRBV7-6 and TRBJ2-2; D is uncertain. Trimming removed 1 base at V and 3 bases at J, with 15 bases between. This CDR3 region has 17 residues. The germline gives CDR1 SGHVS, CDR2 FNYEAQ.

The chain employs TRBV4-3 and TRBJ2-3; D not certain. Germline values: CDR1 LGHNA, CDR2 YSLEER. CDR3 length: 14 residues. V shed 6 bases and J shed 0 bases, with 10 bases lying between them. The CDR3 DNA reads TGCGCCAGCAGGGCCGATCCTAGCACAGATACGCAGTATTTT. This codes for CASRADPSTDTQYF.

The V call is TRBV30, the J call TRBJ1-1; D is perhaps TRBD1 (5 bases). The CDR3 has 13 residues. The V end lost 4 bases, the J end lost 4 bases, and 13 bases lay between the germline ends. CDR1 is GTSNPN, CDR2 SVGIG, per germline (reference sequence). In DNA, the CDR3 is TGTGCCTGGACTAACGGGGGAACCACTGAAGCTTTCTTT. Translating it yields CAWTNGGTTEAFF. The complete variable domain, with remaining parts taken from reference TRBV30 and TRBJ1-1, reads SQTIHQWPATLVQPVGSPLSLECTVEGTSNPNLYWYRQAAGRGLQLLFYSVGIGQISSEVPQNLSASRPQDRQFILSSKKLLLSDSGFYLCAWTNGGTTEAFFGQGTRLTVV.

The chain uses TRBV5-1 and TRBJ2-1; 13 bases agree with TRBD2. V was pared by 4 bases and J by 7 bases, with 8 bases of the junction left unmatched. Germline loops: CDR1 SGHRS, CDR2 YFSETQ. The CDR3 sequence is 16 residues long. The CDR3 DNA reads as TGCGCCAGCAGCGATCAACTAGCGGGAGGGCCAAATGAGCAGTTCTTC. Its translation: CASSDQLAGGPNEQFF. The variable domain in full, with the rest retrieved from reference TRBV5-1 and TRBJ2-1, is KAGVTQTPRYLIKTRGQQVTLSCSPISGHRSVSWYQQTPGQGLQFLFEYFSETQRNKGNFPGRFSGRQFSNSRSEMNVSTLELGDSALYLCASSDQLAGGPNEQFFGPGTRLTVL.